These 2 T cell receptor beta chains came from one sample sequenced in a study of metastatic and nonmetastatic thyroid tumors. The entire patient cohort was treatment-naive prior to thyroid surgery. Using MiXCR, TCRdb reanalyzed the PCR reads. In the table there are 85,000 to 100,000 clones, over 9.5% of which are singletons. Sequencing input: blood. Every receptor here comes from a female donor with papillary thyroid cancer or a benign thyroid nodule (not recorded which). Some clones in this sample may be carry-over from other donors' samples.

The sample holds many counts of this clone. This chain connects TRBV15 to TRBJ2-7; either TRBD1 or TRBD2 may fit D (5 bases each). Germline CDR1 and CDR2: LNHNV and YYDKDF (reference sequence). V dropped 2 bases and J dropped 0 bases, with 14 bases sitting between them. The CDR3 is made up of 16 amino acids. The CDR3 spells CATSRSPGPNSYEQYF. For the CDR3, the DNA is TGTGCCACCAGCAGAAGTCCGGGACCCAACTCCTACGAGCAGTACTTC. The variable domain in full, completed from reference TRBV15 and TRBJ2-7, reads DAMVIQNPRYQVTQFGKPVTLSCSQTLNHNVMYWYQQKSSQAPKLLFHYYDKDFNNEADTPDNFQSRRPNTSFCFLDIRSPGLGDTAMYLCATSRSPGPNSYEQYFGPGTRLTVT.

This clone was seen at least ten times. The V call is TRBV7-3, the J call TRBJ2-3, with D perhaps matching TRBD2 (5 bases). This CDR3 region has 17 residues. Trimming pared 5 bases from V and 2 bases from J, leaving 20 bases between. CDR1 is SGHTA, CDR2 FQGTGA, per germline. CDR3 residues: CASSQAPGMEDTDTQYF. Written as DNA, the CDR3 is TGTGCCAGCAGCCAGGCCCCGGGAATGGAGGACACAGATACGCAGTATTTT.